This TCR beta chain stems from a study of beta chain features in type 1 diabetes. Study as a whole: The study found patients and healthy donors alike in age, gender and cell yields.

Details on this clone: Its antigen is not identified.

General study points: Reduced insertions and increased deletions marked VDJ junctions in type 1 diabetes patients. Significant though moderate, a shortening of TCRB CDR3s appeared in all four CD4+ subsets of Type 1 diabetes patients. PCR might preferentially amplify shorter templates, equally in patients and controls. Compared to healthy donors, patients appeared to have naive, central memory and Treg TCRB repertoires that were more alike.

The authors reverse transcribed all of the isolated RNA, so sequencing captured expressed TCRB transcripts. Using immunoSEQ multiplex PCR, the repertoire was profiled, and TCRdb retains in-frame clones only, with some absent. Among around 300,000 clones listed, about 15% were seen once. Sequencing input: naive CD4+ T cells from blood. The TCR originated in a man between 18 and 35 years old with type 1 diabetes.

The CDR3 coding sequence is TGTGCCAGCAGCGTAGCCGCGGTCGGGGAAGCCCAGTACTTC. Its protein product is CASSVAAVGEAQYF. The rearrangement uses TRBV9 and TRBJ2-5; tentatively, D is TRBD2 (5 bases). The germline gives CDR1 SGDLS, CDR2 YYNGEE. The CDR3 runs to 14 residues. Trimming took 0 bases from V and 9 from J, leaving 15 bases between them.